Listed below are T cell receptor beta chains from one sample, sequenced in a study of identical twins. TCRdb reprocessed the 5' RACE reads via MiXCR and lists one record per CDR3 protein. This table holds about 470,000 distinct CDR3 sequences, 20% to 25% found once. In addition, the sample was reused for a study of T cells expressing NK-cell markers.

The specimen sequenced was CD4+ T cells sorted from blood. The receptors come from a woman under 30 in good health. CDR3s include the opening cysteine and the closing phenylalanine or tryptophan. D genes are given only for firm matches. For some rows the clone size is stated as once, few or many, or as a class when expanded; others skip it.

cdr3_aa: CASSPTGPLYNEQFF; cdr3_nt: TGTGCCAGCAGTCCGACCGGTCCCCTATACAATGAGCAGTTCTTC; clone_size: -; j_call: TRBJ2-1; v_call: TRBV6-1; d_call: -
cdr3_aa: CASSAPGTRYNEQFF; cdr3_nt: TGTGCCAGCAGTGCCCCCGGGACTCGTTACAATGAGCAGTTCTTC; clone_size: many; j_call: TRBJ2-1; v_call: TRBV25-1; d_call: -
cdr3_aa: CSARRDSANYGYTF; cdr3_nt: TGCAGTGCTAGAAGGGACAGCGCTAACTATGGCTACACCTTC; clone_size: few; j_call: TRBJ1-2; v_call: TRBV20-1; d_call: TRBD1
cdr3_aa: CASSLQGFREKDEQFF; cdr3_nt: TGTGCCAGCAGCTTACAAGGGTTTCGAGAAAAAGATGAGCAGTTCTTC; clone_size: -; j_call: TRBJ2-1; v_call: TRBV7-9; d_call: -
cdr3_aa: CASSSRLVSGNTIYF; cdr3_nt: TGTGCCAGCAGTTCCAGATTGGTTTCTGGAAACACCATATATTTT; clone_size: few; j_call: TRBJ1-3; v_call: TRBV27; d_call: -
cdr3_aa: CASSSLAGGRYEQYF; cdr3_nt: TGTGCCAGCAGCTCTCTAGCGGGAGGGCGCTACGAGCAGTACTTC; clone_size: -; j_call: TRBJ2-7; v_call: TRBV7-9; d_call: TRBD2
cdr3_aa: CSVKNRGTNYGYTF; cdr3_nt: TGCAGCGTCAAAAACAGGGGAACGAACTATGGCTACACCTTC; clone_size: few; j_call: TRBJ1-2; v_call: TRBV29-1; d_call: TRBD1
cdr3_aa: CASSFWVGLAGVAAEQFF; cdr3_nt: TGTGCCAGCAGCTTTTGGGTGGGATTAGCGGGAGTAGCCGCTGAGCAGTTCTTC; clone_size: few; j_call: TRBJ2-1; v_call: TRBV11-2; d_call: TRBD2
cdr3_aa: CAWSAIRWTSAKETQYF; cdr3_nt: TGTGCCTGGAGTGCCATCAGATGGACTAGCGCTAAAGAGACCCAGTACTTC; clone_size: -; j_call: TRBJ2-5; v_call: TRBV30; d_call: TRBD2
cdr3_aa: CASSTGQGYGYTF; cdr3_nt: TGTGCCAGCAGCACTGGACAGGGCTATGGCTACACCTTC; clone_size: many; j_call: TRBJ1-2; v_call: TRBV12-3/TRBV12-4; d_call: TRBD1
cdr3_aa: CATSETGTSAYNEQFF; cdr3_nt: TGTGCCACCAGTGAAACCGGGACTAGCGCTTACAATGAGCAGTTCTTC; clone_size: many; j_call: TRBJ2-1; v_call: TRBV24-1; d_call: TRBD2
cdr3_aa: CASSFPGTYPAEQYF; cdr3_nt: TGTGCCAGCAGCTTTCCAGGGACATATCCTGCCGAGCAGTACTTC; clone_size: -; j_call: TRBJ2-7; v_call: TRBV5-6; d_call: -
cdr3_aa: CSALPLPTDTQYF; cdr3_nt: TGCAGCGCCCTGCCCCTACCCACAGATACGCAGTATTTT; clone_size: few; j_call: TRBJ2-3; v_call: TRBV29-1; d_call: -
cdr3_aa: CATSRTGNEQFF; cdr3_nt: TGTGCCACCAGCAGGACAGGCAATGAGCAGTTCTTC; clone_size: -; j_call: TRBJ2-1; v_call: TRBV15; d_call: -
cdr3_aa: CASSSPGLATIGANVLTF; cdr3_nt: TGTGCCAGCAGCTCCCCGGGACTAGCCACAATCGGGGCCAACGTCCTGACTTTC; clone_size: many; j_call: TRBJ2-6; v_call: TRBV11-2; d_call: TRBD2
cdr3_aa: CASSVAALVTAPDTQYF; cdr3_nt: TGTGCCAGCAGCGTAGCCGCCCTGGTAACAGCTCCAGATACGCAGTATTTT; clone_size: -; j_call: TRBJ2-3; v_call: TRBV9; d_call: -
cdr3_aa: CASSVAGGRQETQYF; cdr3_nt: TGTGCCAGCAGCGTAGCCGGGGGGCGACAAGAGACCCAGTACTTC; clone_size: -; j_call: TRBJ2-5; v_call: TRBV9; d_call: -
cdr3_aa: CASSRQSGQGASLVGYTF; cdr3_nt: TGTGCCAGCAGCCGACAATCGGGACAGGGGGCGTCATTGGTAGGCTACACCTTC; clone_size: many; j_call: TRBJ1-2; v_call: TRBV27; d_call: TRBD1
cdr3_aa: CASSPGRTGFYNEQFF; cdr3_nt: TGCGCCAGCAGCCCGGGGAGGACAGGGTTCTACAATGAGCAGTTCTTC; clone_size: -; j_call: TRBJ2-1; v_call: TRBV5-1; d_call: TRBD1
cdr3_aa: CASSPGPGETQYF; cdr3_nt: TGTGCCAGCAGCCCGGGGCCCGGGGAGACCCAGTACTTC; clone_size: -; j_call: TRBJ2-5; v_call: TRBV7-2; d_call: -